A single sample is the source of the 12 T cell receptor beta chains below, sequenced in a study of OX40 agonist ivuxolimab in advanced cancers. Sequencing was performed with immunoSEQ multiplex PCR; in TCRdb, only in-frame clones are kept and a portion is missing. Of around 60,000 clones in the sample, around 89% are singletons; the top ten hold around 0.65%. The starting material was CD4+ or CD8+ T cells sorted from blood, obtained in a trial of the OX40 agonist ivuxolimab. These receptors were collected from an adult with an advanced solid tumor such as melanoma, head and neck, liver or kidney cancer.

The CDR3 coding sequence is TGTGCCAGCAGTCGTCCGGGACTAGAAGGATACGAGCAGTACTTC. As protein: CASSRPGLEGYEQYF. The gene calls are TRBV6-5 and TRBJ2-7, with 8 bases matching TRBD2. Per the germline V gene, CDR1 is MNHEY and CDR2 is SVGAGI. CDR3 length: 15 amino acids. V lost 5 bases and J lost 4; bases outside the gene matches: 10.

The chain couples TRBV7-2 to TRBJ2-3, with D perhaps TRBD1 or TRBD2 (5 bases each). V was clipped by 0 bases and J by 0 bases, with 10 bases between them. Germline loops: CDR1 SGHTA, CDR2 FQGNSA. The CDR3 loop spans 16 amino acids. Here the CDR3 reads CASSLAGGWSTDTQYF. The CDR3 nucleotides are TGTGCCAGCAGCTTAGCTGGGGGTTGGAGCACAGATACGCAGTATTTT.

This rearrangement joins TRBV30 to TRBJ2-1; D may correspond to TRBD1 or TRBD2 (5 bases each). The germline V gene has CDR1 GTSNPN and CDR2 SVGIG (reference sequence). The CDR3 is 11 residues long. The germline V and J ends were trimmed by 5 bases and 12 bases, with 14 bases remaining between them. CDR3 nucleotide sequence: TGTGCCTGGGCAGGGAGTTCTTTGCAGTTCTTC. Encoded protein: CAWAGSSLQFF.

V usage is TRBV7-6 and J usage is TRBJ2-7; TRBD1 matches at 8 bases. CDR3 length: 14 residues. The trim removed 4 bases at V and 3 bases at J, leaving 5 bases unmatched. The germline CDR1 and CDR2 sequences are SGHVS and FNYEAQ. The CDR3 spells CASSSLDRVYEQYF. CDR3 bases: TGTGCCAGCAGCTCATTGGACAGGGTCTACGAGCAGTACTTC.

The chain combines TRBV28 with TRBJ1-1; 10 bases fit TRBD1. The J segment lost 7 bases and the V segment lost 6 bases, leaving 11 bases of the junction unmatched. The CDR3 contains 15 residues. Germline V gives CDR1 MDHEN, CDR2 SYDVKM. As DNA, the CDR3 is TGTGCCAGCAGCTCACCGGGACAGGGGCCTCTTGAAGCTTTCTTT. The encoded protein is CASSSPGQGPLEAFF.

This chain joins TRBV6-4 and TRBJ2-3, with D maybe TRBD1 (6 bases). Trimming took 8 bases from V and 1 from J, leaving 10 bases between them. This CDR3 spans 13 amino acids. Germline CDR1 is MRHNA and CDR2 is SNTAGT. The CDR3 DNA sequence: TGTGCCAGCCGGGACACCGGCACAGATACGCAGTATTTT. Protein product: CASRDTGTDTQYF.

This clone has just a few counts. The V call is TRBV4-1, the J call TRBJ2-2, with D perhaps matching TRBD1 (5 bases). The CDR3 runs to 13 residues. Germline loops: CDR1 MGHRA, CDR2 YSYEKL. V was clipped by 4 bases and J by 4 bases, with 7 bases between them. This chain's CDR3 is CASSLGATGELFF. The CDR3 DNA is TGCGCCAGCAGCCTTGGGGCCACCGGGGAGCTGTTTTTT.

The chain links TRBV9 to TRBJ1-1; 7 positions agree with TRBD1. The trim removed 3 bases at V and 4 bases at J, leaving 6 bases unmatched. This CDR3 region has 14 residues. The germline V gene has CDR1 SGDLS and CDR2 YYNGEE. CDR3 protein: CASSGGTAITEAFF. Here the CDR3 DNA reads TGTGCCAGCAGCGGGGGGACAGCGATCACTGAAGCTTTCTTT.

The CDR3 DNA reads as TGTGCCAGCTCACCACAGGGCCGAGATGGCTACACCTTC. It specifies CASSPQGRDGYTF. J is TRBJ1-2 and V is TRBV18; D unresolved. The CDR3 spans 13 residues. The germline CDR1 and CDR2 sequences are KGHSH and LQKENI. V lost 1 base to trimming and J lost 6 bases, with 9 bases between them.

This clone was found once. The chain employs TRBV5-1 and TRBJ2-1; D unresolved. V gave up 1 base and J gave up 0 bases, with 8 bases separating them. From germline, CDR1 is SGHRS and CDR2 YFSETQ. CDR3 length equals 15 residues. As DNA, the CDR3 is TGCGCCAGCAGCTTGTTTGGAAACTCCTACAATGAGCAGTTCTTC. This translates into CASSLFGNSYNEQFF.

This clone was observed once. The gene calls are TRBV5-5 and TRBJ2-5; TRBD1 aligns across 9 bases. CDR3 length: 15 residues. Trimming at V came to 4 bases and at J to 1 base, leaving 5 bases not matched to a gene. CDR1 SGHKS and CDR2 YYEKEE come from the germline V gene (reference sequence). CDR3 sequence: CASSAGTGFQETQYF. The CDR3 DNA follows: TGTGCCAGCAGCGCCGGGACAGGGTTCCAAGAGACCCAGTACTTC.

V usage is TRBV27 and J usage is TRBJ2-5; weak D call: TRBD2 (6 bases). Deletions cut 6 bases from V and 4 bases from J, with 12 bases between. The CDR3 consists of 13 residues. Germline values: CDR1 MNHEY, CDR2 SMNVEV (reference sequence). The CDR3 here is CASRRDMGETQYF. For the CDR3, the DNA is TGTGCCAGCAGGCGGGATATGGGAGAGACCCAGTACTTC.